These 16 T cell receptor beta chains came from one sample sequenced in a study of T cell repertoires in aging, cancer and after chemotherapy. Peripheral blood genomic DNA, not sorted cells or RNA, was the template. TRB rearrangements spanning V, D and J were amplified using mixed TRB-A/B primers. TCRdb re-called the multiplex PCR reads with MiXCR, one entry per CDR3 protein. The sample has approximately 2,300 distinct CDR3 sequences, around 66% seen once. Sample: blood. The receptors stem from a human donor with a solid tumor.

The rearrangement uses TRBV6-2 or TRBV6-3 and TRBJ2-7, with 9 nucleotides matching TRBD2. CDR3 size: 13 residues. Germline V gene sequence: CDR1 MNHEY, CDR2 SVGEGT. Trimming at V came to 4 bases and at J to 11 bases, leaving 9 bases not matched to a gene. CDR3 nucleotide sequence: TGTGCCAGCAGTTCCCCCTCTAGCGGGAAAGAGTACTTC. It encodes CASSSPSSGKEYF.

The V call is TRBV19, the J call TRBJ1-1; tentatively, D is TRBD1 (6 bases). Germline CDR1 and CDR2: LNHDA and SQIVND (reference sequence). The V gene lost 2 bases and the J gene lost 1 base, with 14 bases spanning the gap. The CDR3 runs to 16 residues. This chain's CDR3 is CASSITTRGSNTEAFF. In nucleotides, the CDR3 is TGTGCCAGTAGTATAACCACCAGGGGATCGAACACTGAAGCTTTCTTT.

This sequence joins TRBV15 and TRBJ2-7; 7 positions match TRBD2. Germline V CDR1 and CDR2: LNHNV, YYDKDF (reference sequence). Germline trimming cut 0 bases from V and 0 bases from J; bases unmatched to any gene: 5. This CDR3 has 16 residues. The CDR3 sequence is CATSRDLAVSSYEQYF. Here the CDR3 DNA reads TGTGCCACCAGCAGAGATCTAGCGGTTAGCTCCTACGAGCAGTACTTC.

The rearrangement uses TRBV7-2 and TRBJ1-1; D is ambiguous. Trimming left V 3 bases short and J 1 base short, with 6 bases between. Germline V gene sequence: CDR1 SGHTA, CDR2 FQGNSA. The CDR3 runs 13 residues. The CDR3 DNA sequence: TGTGCCAGCAGCTTTTTCCAGAACACTGAAGCTTTCTTT. This encodes CASSFFQNTEAFF.

The sample holds a few counts of this clonotype. This chain joins TRBV30 and TRBJ2-7, with TRBD1 as a possible D gene (6 bases). Trimming stripped 2 bases from V and 3 bases from J, with 8 bases between. The CDR3 length is 12 residues. Germline V gene sequence: CDR1 GTSNPN, CDR2 SVGIG (reference sequence). This chain's CDR3 is CAWSTGSYEQYF. For the CDR3, the DNA is TGTGCCTGGAGTACAGGGAGCTACGAGCAGTACTTC.

This clonotype was detected a few times. This sequence joins TRBV5-4 and TRBJ1-2; 7 bases agree with TRBD1. This CDR3 is 13 amino acids long. The germline V gene encodes CDR1 SGHNT and CDR2 YYREEE (reference sequence). After removal of 2 bases from V and 8 bases from J, the junction contained 6 bases not matched to a gene. The CDR3 nucleotides read TGTGCCAGCAGCTTACAGGGGTACCTCGGCTACACCTTC. Encoded protein: CASSLQGYLGYTF.

The chain recombines TRBV19 with TRBJ2-5; either TRBD1 or TRBD2 may supply D (5 bases each). Germline assignment: CDR1 LNHDA and CDR2 SQIVND (reference sequence). Trimming pared 2 bases from V and 1 base from J, leaving 11 bases between. The CDR3 length is 15 residues. The CDR3 spells CASSILGARQETQYF. For the CDR3, the DNA is TGTGCCAGTAGTATACTCGGGGCACGCCAAGAGACCCAGTACTTC.

The chain is built from TRBV20-1 and TRBJ2-7; TRBD2 agrees at 12 bases. Germline CDR1 reads DFQATT; CDR2 reads SNEGSKA (reference sequence). With 4 bases clipped from V and 2 bases from J, the junction kept 3 bases outside the gene matches. This CDR3 is 14 amino acids long. The CDR3: CSAILAGGTYEQYF. The CDR3, as DNA: TGCAGTGCTATCCTAGCGGGAGGGACCTACGAGCAGTACTTC.

The rearrangement joins TRBV5-6 to TRBJ2-7; a possible D gene is TRBD2 (6 bases). Trimming removed 0 bases at V and 0 bases at J, with 13 bases between. The CDR3 length is 16 residues. CDR1 and CDR2 from the germline V gene are SGHDT and YYEEEE. As DNA, the CDR3 is TGTGCCAGCAGCTTGGGTCGGGGGACCCCCTCCTACGAGCAGTACTTC. Protein sequence: CASSLGRGTPSYEQYF.

This clonotype was counted between two and nine times. V usage is TRBV19 and J usage is TRBJ1-1; 8 bases agree with TRBD1. There are 12 residues in the CDR3. The V segment lost 8 bases and the J segment 4 bases; nucleotides outside the gene matches: 3. Per the germline V gene, CDR1 is LNHDA and CDR2 is SQIVND (reference sequence). The CDR3 here is CASLTGGTEAFF. In nucleotides, the CDR3 is TGTGCCAGTTTAACAGGGGGCACTGAAGCTTTCTTT.

This rearrangement joins TRBV6-6 to TRBJ2-5; D not certain. Per germline, CDR1 MNHNY and CDR2 SVGAGI (reference sequence). The CDR3 consists of 14 residues. The V gene lost 4 bases and the J gene lost 0 bases, with 9 bases spanning the gap. The DNA for the CDR3 is TGTGCCAGCAGTTTAAAAACTGACCAAGAGACCCAGTACTTC. Its translation is CASSLKTDQETQYF.

V gene TRBV7-9 combines with J gene TRBJ2-7; perhaps TRBD2 as D (5 bases). Trimming removed 6 bases from V and 1 base from J, with 10 bases in between. Looked up from germline, CDR1 is SEHNR and CDR2 is FQNEAQ (reference sequence). The CDR3 has 13 residues. The CDR3 DNA reads as TGTGCCAGCAGATCGGGGATATCCTACGAGCAGTACTTC. This gives the protein CASRSGISYEQYF.

This clonotype was detected only a few times. This chain connects TRBV20-1 to TRBJ2-7; TRBD2 agrees at 14 bases. This CDR3 has 20 residues. V dropped 1 base and J dropped 2; count of bases not matched to a gene: 16. The germline V gene has CDR1 DFQATT and CDR2 SNEGSKA (reference sequence). The CDR3 spells CSARGGPGLAGVNPPYEQYF. The CDR3 nucleotides read TGCAGTGCTAGAGGGGGTCCGGGACTAGCGGGAGTAAACCCCCCCTACGAGCAGTACTTC.

The chain has TRBV6-1 and TRBJ1-2; 8 nucleotides agree with TRBD1. Germline values: CDR1 MNHNS, CDR2 SASEGT. Germline trimming cut 6 bases from V and 4 bases from J; bases unmatched to any gene: 10. The CDR3 sequence is 15 residues long. CDR3 sequence: CASRATTGDLYGYTF. The CDR3 DNA sequence: TGTGCCAGCAGGGCGACGACAGGGGACCTCTATGGCTACACCTTC.

V gene TRBV20-1 combines with J gene TRBJ2-2, with D unclear. CDR3 length: 15 residues. The germline V gene encodes CDR1 DFQATT and CDR2 SNEGSKA (reference sequence). Trimming removed 5 bases from V and 4 bases from J, with 17 bases in between. Here the CDR3 reads CSAWLTTRGTGELFF. CDR3 bases: TGCAGTGCTTGGCTGACCACGCGAGGCACCGGGGAGCTGTTTTTT.

This sequence joins TRBV10-2 and TRBJ2-1, with TRBD1 matching 9 bases. V gave up 0 bases and J gave up 3 bases; unmatched junction bases: 3. CDR3 size: 16 residues. Germline CDR1 reads WSHSY; CDR2 reads SAAADI. CDR3 coding DNA: TGCGCCAGCAGTGAGTCGGGACAGGGAAACTACAATGAGCAGTTCTTC. The encoded protein is CASSESGQGNYNEQFF.